What follows is one T cell receptor beta chain and its context. Antigen unknown. The data are from a study of graft-versus-host responses after intestinal transplantation. Overall study context: In this cohort, recipients had multivisceral, liver-intestinal, or isolated intestinal transplants.

Libraries were prepared by immunoSEQ multiplex PCR; TCRdb keeps only in-frame clonotypes and omits some of them. The sample comprises some 45,000 clones, over 85% of which are singletons, and 1.6% rests with the top ten. Study results and caveats: GvH clones detected in recipient marrow included some appearing first in ileum or blood.

The V gene's germline CDR1 is SQVTM and CDR2 ANQGSEA. The V end was cut by 6 bases, the J end by 11 bases, with 14 bases between. CDR3 length: 11 amino acids. The receptor was isolated from a human patient who received an intestinal transplant, so some T cells may come from the graft donor. This chain connects TRBV29-1 to TRBJ1-5, with no clear D. The source material was PBMCs, sampled about 350 days after intestinal transplant. Here the CDR3 DNA reads TGCAGCGTGGGTGAGGCGTCGGCCCAGCATTTT. It translates to CSVGEASAQHF. Filled out from reference TRBV29-1 and TRBJ1-5, the complete variable domain reads SAVISQKPSRDICQRGTSLTIQCQVDSQVTMMFWYRQQPGQSLTLIATANQGSEATYESGFVIDKFPISRPNLTFSTLTVSNMSPEDSSIYLCSVGEASAQHFGDGTRLSIL.